This T cell receptor (beta chain) originates from a study of blood T cell repertoires in COVID-19 (dated by TCRdb to the early 2020s). With regard to the full study: Samples from collaborators originated in the United States, Italy and Spain and spanned both the acute and convalescent phases of COVID-19. Where HLA class I and class II types were available, the types were taken from metadata supplied by the sample provider, not from assay-based typing. The prospective study material was composed of cDNA or gDNA derived from T cells, B-cell-depleted T cells, or PBMCs. The repertoires were released in a freely available public database intended as a resource for research on the immune response to SARS-CoV-2. Sample metadata almost always included a de-identified subject ID, COVID-19 status, age in years and sex. Samples were obtained from the ongoing ImmuneRACE study (first 160 participants) and from some 1,300 subjects provided by 6 global collaborators. Deeply sampled blood TCRbeta repertoires from subjects exposed to, actively infected with, or recovered from COVID-19 were included in the dataset.

From the cysteine up to the phenylalanine, the CDR3 has a length of 13 residues. The CDR3 DNA has 39 bases and is translated from base 1. V is cut by 6 bases and J by 4 bases, and the space between the germline ends is 13 bases. The germline V gene specifies MDHEN as CDR1 and SYDVKM as CDR2. With regard to this clone: Its antigen specificity is not known. No base-level quality is on record; no much larger clone is a single base apart. Other DNA sequences in the same sample also yield this CDR3.

Each collaborating institution followed its own protocols to collect whole blood in K2EDTA tubes. For TCRbeta analysis, collaborators shipped samples in one of three forms: frozen whole blood, isolated PBMCs, or DNA extracted from either of those sample types. The paper's findings and limits, for the study overall: The amount of clinical and demographic metadata varied by source and participant and was provided uncurated.

The immunoSEQ Assay, a bias-controlled multiplex PCR, was used to amplify TCRbeta CDR3 regions from genomic DNA. The authors' pipeline ran thus. The number of nucleated cells in each sample was estimated by amplification of reference gene primers within the assay. To quantify the absolute abundance of each unique TCRbeta CDR3 rearrangement, sequence reads were collapsed and filtered. Productive Simpson clonality was computed per sample as the square root of Simpson's diversity index over productive rearrangements. TCRdb took over this immuneACCESS table, retaining in-frame rearrangements with V and J assigned. Such tables are incomplete; in checked studies, under half of the missing clones stem from an unresolved V gene, and the remainder is unexplained. V and J calls and clone size follow that table, whereas D and trimming were derived from the DNA. A total of over 200,000 clones appear in this sample, about 85% of them only once. The ten top clones hold about 7.4% of the sample.

The chain uses TRBV28 and TRBJ2-7; TRBD1 is a possible D gene, resting on 5 matching bases. This receptor was taken from a woman older than 75 with acute or convalescent COVID-19. The source material was peripheral blood. For the CDR3, the sequence is CASSLGHSYEQYF. The DNA is as follows: TGTGCCAGCAGCCTCGGACATAGTTACGAGCAGTACTTC.